The sequence of this T cell receptor beta chain was determined in a study of identical twins. TCRdb called the 5' RACE reads again in MiXCR, with one record for every CDR3 protein. Among some 240,000 distinct CDR3 sequences listed, under 12% were seen once. Germline V gene sequence: CDR1 MDHEN, CDR2 SYDVKM. This CDR3 is 18 amino acids long. Losses at the gene ends were 4 bases for V and 2 bases for J; bases not matched to a gene: 6. This TCR was recovered from a man aged 50-60 years in good health. The sample consisted of memory T cells sorted from blood. This rearrangement joins TRBV28 to TRBJ2-3; 16 positions match TRBD2. The CDR3 region has the DNA TGTGCCAGCAGTTGGGGACTAGCGGGAGGGCCGGTCACAGATACGCAGTATTTT. Translating gives CASSWGLAGGPVTDTQYF.